The T cell receptor beta chain described here comes from a study of blood T cell repertoires in COVID-19. Overall study context: Acute-phase and convalescent COVID-19 samples originated in the United States, Italy and Spain. T cells, B-cell-depleted T cells, or PBMCs provided the cDNA or gDNA that served as material.

Generated by immunoSEQ multiplex PCR, the TCRdb table keeps only in-frame clones and is missing some. This sample has about 280,000 clones, with approximately 78% found just once. Germline CDR1 is KGHSH and CDR2 is LQKENI. Trimming took 3 bases from V and 6 from J, leaving 11 bases between them. This CDR3 spans 13 amino acids. Donors were grouped by their self-reported clinical history. Participants in the exposed group had met a COVID-19 case in the 2 weeks before joining the study. A few counts support this clone. This rearrangement joins TRBV18 to TRBJ1-1; possible D gene TRBD1, 5 bases. The sequence was collected from a middle-aged man who had been exposed to COVID-19. The sample consisted of PBMCs or T cells enriched from blood (not recorded which). The DNA for the CDR3 is TGTGCCAGCTCACCGGAAAAGGGGTCTGAAGCTTTCTTT. The encoded protein is CASSPEKGSEAFF.